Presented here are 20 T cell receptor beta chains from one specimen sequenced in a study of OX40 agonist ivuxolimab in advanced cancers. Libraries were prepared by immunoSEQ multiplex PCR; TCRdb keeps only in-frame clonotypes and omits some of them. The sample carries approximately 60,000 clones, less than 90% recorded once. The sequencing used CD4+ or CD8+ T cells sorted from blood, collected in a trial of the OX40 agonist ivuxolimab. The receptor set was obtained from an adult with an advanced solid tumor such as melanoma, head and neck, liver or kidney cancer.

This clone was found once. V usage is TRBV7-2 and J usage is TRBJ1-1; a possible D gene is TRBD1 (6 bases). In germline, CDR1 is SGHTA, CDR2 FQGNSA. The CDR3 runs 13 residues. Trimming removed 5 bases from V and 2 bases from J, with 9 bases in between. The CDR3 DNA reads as TGTGCCAGCAGCCTACAGGGAAACACTGAAGCTTTCTTT. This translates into CASSLQGNTEAFF.

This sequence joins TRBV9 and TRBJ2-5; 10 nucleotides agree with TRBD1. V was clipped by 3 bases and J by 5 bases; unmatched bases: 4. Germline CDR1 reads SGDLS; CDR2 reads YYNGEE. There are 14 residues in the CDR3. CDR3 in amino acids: CASSATGGWETQYF. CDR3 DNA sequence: TGTGCCAGCAGCGCGACAGGGGGCTGGGAGACCCAGTACTTC.

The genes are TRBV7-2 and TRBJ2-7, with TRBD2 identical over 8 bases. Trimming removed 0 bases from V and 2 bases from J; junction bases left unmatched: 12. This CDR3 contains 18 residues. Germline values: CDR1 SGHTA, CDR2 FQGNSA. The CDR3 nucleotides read TGTGCCAGCAGCTTAGCAGGTTTTTCGGCGGGGGGTACCTACGAGCAGTACTTC. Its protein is CASSLAGFSAGGTYEQYF. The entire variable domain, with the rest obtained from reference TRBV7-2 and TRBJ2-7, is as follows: GAGVSQSPSNKVTEKGKDVELRCDPISGHTALYWYRQSLGQGLEFLIYFQGNSAPDKSGLPSDRFSAERTGGSVSTLTIQRTQQEDSAVYLCASSLAGFSAGGTYEQYFGPGTRLTVT.

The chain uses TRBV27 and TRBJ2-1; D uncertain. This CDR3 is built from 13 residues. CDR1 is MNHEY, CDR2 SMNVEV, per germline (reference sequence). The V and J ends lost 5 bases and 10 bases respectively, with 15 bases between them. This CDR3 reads CASSPTLESEQFF. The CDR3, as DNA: TGTGCCAGCAGTCCCACCCTAGAGAGCGAGCAGTTCTTC.

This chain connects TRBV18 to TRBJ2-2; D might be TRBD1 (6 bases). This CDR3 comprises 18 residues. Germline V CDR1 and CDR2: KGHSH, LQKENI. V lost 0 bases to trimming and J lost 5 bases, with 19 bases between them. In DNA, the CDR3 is TGTGCCAGCTCACCACCAAGGGACATGGGGGAAAGGACCGGGGAGCTGTTTTTT. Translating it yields CASSPPRDMGERTGELFF. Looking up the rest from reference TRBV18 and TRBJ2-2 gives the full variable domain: NAGVMQNPRHLVRRRGQEARLRCSPMKGHSHVYWYRQLPEEGLKFMVYLQKENIIDESGMPKERFSAEFPKEGPSILRIQQVVRGDSAAYFCASSPPRDMGERTGELFFGEGSRLTVL.

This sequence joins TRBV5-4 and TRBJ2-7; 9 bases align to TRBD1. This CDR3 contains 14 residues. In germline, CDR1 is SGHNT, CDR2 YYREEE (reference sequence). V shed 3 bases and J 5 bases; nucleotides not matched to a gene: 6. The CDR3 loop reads CASSYRDRDNEQYF. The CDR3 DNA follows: TGTGCCAGCAGCTACCGGGACAGGGACAACGAGCAGTACTTC.

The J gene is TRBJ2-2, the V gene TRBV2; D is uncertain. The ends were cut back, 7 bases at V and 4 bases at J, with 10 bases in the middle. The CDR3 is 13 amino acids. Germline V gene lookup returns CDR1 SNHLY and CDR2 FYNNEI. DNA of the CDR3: TGTGCCAGCAAGTCAGGAACCACCGGGGAGCTGTTTTTT. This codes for CASKSGTTGELFF.

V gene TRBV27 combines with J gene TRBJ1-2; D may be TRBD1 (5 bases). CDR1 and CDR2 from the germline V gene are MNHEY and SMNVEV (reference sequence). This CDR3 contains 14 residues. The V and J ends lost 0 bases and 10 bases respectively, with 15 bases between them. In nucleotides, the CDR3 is TGTGCCAGCAGTTTATCGGGGAGGGACTCCGCCTACACCTTC. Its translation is CASSLSGRDSAYTF.

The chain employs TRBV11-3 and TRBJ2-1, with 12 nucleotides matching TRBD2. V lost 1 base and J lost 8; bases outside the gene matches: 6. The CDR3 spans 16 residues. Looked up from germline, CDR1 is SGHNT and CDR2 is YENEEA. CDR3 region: CASSLALAGGFDEQFF. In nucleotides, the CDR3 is TGTGCCAGCAGCTTAGCCCTAGCGGGAGGGTTCGATGAGCAGTTCTTC.

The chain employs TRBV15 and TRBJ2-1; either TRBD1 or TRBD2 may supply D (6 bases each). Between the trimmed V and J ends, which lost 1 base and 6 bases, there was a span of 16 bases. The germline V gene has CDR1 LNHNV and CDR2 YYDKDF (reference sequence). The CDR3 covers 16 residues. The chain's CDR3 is CATSRGGSRGGNEQFF. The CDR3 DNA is TGTGCCACCAGCAGAGGGGGGTCCAGGGGAGGCAATGAGCAGTTCTTC. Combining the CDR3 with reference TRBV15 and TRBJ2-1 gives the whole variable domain DAMVIQNPRYQVTQFGKPVTLSCSQTLNHNVMYWYQQKSSQAPKLLFHYYDKDFNNEADTPDNFQSRRPNTSFCFLDIRSPGLGDTAMYLCATSRGGSRGGNEQFFGPGTRLTVL.

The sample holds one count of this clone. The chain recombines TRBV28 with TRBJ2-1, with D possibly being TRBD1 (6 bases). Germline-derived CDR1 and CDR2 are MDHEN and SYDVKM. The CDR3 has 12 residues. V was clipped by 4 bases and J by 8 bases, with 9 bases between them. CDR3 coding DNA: TGTGCCAGCAGTTCACAGGGTGATGAGCAGTTCTTC. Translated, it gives CASSSQGDEQFF.

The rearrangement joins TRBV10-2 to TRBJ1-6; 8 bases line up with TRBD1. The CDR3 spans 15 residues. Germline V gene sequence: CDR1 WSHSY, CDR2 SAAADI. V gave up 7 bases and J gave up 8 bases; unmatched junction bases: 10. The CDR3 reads CASIGGQGWDSPLHF. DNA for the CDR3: TGCGCCAGCATCGGAGGACAGGGATGGGATTCACCCCTCCACTTT.

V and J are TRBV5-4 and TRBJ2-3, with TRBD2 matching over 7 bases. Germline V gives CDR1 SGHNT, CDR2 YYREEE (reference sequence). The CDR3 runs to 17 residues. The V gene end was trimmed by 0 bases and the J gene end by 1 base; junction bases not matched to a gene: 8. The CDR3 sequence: CASSLVGLAVGTDTQYF. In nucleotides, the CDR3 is TGTGCCAGCAGCTTGGTAGGGCTAGCGGTGGGCACAGATACGCAGTATTTT.

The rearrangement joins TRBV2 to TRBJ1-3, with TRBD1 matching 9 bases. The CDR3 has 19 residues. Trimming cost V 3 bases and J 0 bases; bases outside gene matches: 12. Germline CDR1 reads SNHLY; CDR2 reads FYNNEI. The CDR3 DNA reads TGTGCCAGCAGTGATGAACTGGGACAGGGACCTACCTCTGGAAACACCATATATTTT. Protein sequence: CASSDELGQGPTSGNTIYF.

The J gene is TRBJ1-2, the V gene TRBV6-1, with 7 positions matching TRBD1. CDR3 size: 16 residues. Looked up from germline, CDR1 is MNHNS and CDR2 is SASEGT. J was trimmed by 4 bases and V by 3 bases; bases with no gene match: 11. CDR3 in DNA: TGTGCCAGCAGTGATCAGGGACAGCCAACTTTCTATGGCTACACCTTC. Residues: CASSDQGQPTFYGYTF.

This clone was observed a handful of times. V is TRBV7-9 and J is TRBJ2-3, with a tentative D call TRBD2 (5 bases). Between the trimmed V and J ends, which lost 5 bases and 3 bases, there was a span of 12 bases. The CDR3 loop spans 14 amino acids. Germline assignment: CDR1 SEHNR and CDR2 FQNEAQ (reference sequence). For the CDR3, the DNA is TGTGCCAGCAGCCACCCAAGGACTACAGATACGCAGTATTTT. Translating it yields CASSHPRTTDTQYF.

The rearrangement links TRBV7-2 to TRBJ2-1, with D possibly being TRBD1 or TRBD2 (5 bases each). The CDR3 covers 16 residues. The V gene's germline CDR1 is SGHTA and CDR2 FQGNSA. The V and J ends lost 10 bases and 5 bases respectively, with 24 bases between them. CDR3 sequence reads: CATYKQVTEGNNEQFF. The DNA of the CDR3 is TGTGCCACCTACAAACAGGTCACCGAGGGAAACAATGAGCAGTTCTTC.

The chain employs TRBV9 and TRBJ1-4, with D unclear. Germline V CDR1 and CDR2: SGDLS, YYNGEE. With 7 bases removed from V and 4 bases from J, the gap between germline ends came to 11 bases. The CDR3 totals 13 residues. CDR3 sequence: CASGEQLNEKLFF. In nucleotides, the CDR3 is TGTGCCAGCGGCGAACAGCTTAATGAAAAACTGTTTTTT.

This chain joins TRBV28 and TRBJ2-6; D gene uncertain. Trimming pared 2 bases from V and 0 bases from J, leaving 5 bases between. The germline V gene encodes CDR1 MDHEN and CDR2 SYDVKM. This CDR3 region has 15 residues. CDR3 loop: CASSLLGSGANVLTF. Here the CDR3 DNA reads TGTGCCAGCAGTTTACTGGGCTCTGGGGCCAACGTCCTGACTTTC.

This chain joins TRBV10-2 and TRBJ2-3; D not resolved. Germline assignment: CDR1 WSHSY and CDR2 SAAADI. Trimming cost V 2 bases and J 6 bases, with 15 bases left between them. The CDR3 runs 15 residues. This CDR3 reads CASSEQRLVGDTQYF. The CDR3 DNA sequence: TGCGCCAGCAGTGAGCAACGGCTAGTTGGTGATACGCAGTATTTT.